The following is a T cell receptor (beta chain) sequence with its context. Antigen specificity is unknown. At survey level, the immunoSEQ assay was run in its v3.0 version. The table came from immunoSEQ multiplex PCR; TCRdb's copy has only in-frame clones and leaves some out. The repertoire has some 19,000 clones, approximately 88% of them found once; the top ten carry about 8%. This record belongs to a study of long-term antiretroviral therapy in people with HIV. Whole-study results and caveats: Whichever time point was examined, clones expanded before ART dominated the repertoire. There were no data on ART adherence, viral resistance or therapy changes, a gap that limits inferences about post-ART repertoire changes. Blood sampling spanned 2004 to 2017, possibly under older ART regimens.

The CDR3 has 14 residues. The germline V and J ends were trimmed by 1 base and 0 bases, with 6 bases remaining between them. Looked up from germline, CDR1 is MNHNS and CDR2 is SASEGT. This clonotype was sampled from a man younger than 30 with HIV. The sequencing here drew on unsorted PBMCs, taken 0.9 years after starting antiretroviral therapy. The chain carries TRBV6-1 and TRBJ1-2; D gene uncertain. Here the CDR3 DNA reads TGTGCCAGCAGTGAAGGCCACCCTAACTATGGCTACACCTTC. This codes for CASSEGHPNYGYTF.